The 25 T cell receptor beta chains below come from one sample, sequenced in a study of shared clonotypes between healthy human individuals. Only in-frame clones appear in the TCRdb table, and some are missing; sequencing was by immunoSEQ multiplex PCR. The sample records about 2 million clones, about 94% being singletons. Naive CD8 cells lacked CD45RO and underwent positive selection for CCR7, leaving out terminally differentiated effector memory CD45RA+ cells. The sequenced sample was naive CD8+ T cells sorted from blood. Receptors were obtained from a man aged 18 to 29 in good health.

This chain uses TRBV27 with TRBJ1-2; 8 bases are shared with TRBD1. In germline, CDR1 is MNHEY, CDR2 SMNVEV (reference sequence). V was pared by 1 base and J by 6 bases, with 4 bases of the junction left unmatched. The CDR3 length is 14 residues. The CDR3 DNA sequence: TGTGCCAGCAGTTTATTCCAGGGGGCTCATGGCTACACCTTC. It specifies CASSLFQGAHGYTF.

The chain joins TRBV6-1 to TRBJ2-1; tentatively, D is TRBD1 or TRBD2 (5 bases each). The length of the CDR3 is 14 residues. Trimming removed 7 bases at V and 8 bases at J, with 18 bases between. Germline V gene lookup returns CDR1 MNHNS and CDR2 SASEGT. CDR3 in DNA: TGTGCCAGCAAACAGACGAAGGGGCGGGATGAGCAGTTCTTC. Encoded protein: CASKQTKGRDEQFF.

The chain links TRBV2 to TRBJ2-5, with D perhaps being TRBD1 or TRBD2 (5 bases each). In germline, CDR1 is SNHLY, CDR2 FYNNEI. V was cut by 5 bases and J by 3 bases, with 16 bases left in between. CDR3 length: 15 residues. The CDR3 protein is CASSIGALTEETQYF. The DNA for the CDR3 is TGTGCCAGCAGTATCGGGGCGTTGACTGAAGAGACCCAGTACTTC.

For the CDR3, the DNA is TGTGCCAGCAGCTCCACAGGGGGCTATTATGGCTACACCTTC. Translated: CASSSTGGYYGYTF. The chain couples TRBV7-9 to TRBJ1-2; 9 bases are shared with TRBD1. The germline V gene encodes CDR1 SEHNR and CDR2 FQNEAQ (reference sequence). CDR3 length: 14 residues. After removal of 4 bases from V and 5 bases from J, the junction contained 5 bases not matched to a gene.

The rearrangement links TRBV5-4 to TRBJ1-2; 7 nucleotides match TRBD1. CDR1 is SGHNT, CDR2 YYREEE, per germline (reference sequence). The CDR3 loop spans 13 amino acids. J lost 4 bases, V lost 3 bases, and 3 bases had no gene match. The CDR3 sequence: CASSYQGGYGYTF. Written as DNA, the CDR3 is TGTGCCAGCAGCTACCAGGGGGGCTATGGCTACACCTTC.

The chain couples TRBV5-5 to TRBJ2-7; unclear D gene. This CDR3 contains 15 residues. Germline values: CDR1 SGHKS, CDR2 YYEKEE (reference sequence). V was cut by 0 bases and J by 0 bases, with 10 bases left in between. DNA for the CDR3: TGTGCCAGCAGCTTGGGGGCCAGTTCCTCCTACGAGCAGTACTTC. It specifies CASSLGASSSYEQYF.

About this clone itself: This CDR3 is also generated by other DNA sequences in the sample. This CDR3 reads CASSIVEGTEAFF. For the CDR3, the DNA is TGTGCCAGTAGTATCGTAGAGGGGACTGAAGCTTTCTTT. V usage is TRBV19 and J usage is TRBJ1-1; perhaps TRBD1 as D (5 bases). Per germline, CDR1 LNHDA and CDR2 SQIVND (reference sequence). Trimming cost V 3 bases and J 5 bases, with 10 bases left between them. The CDR3 has 13 amino acids.

The CDR3 spells CASSPGQGYGEQYF. In nucleotides, the CDR3 is TGTGCCAGCAGTCCCGGACAGGGTTATGGTGAGCAGTACTTC. V and J are TRBV28 and TRBJ2-7; 8 nucleotides align to TRBD1. The V segment lost 5 bases and the J segment 7 bases; nucleotides outside the gene matches: 10. The CDR3 consists of 14 residues. Germline values: CDR1 MDHEN, CDR2 SYDVKM.

The J gene is TRBJ2-7, the V gene TRBV7-9; D ambiguous. The CDR3 covers 16 residues. The V end lost 5 bases, the J end lost 0 bases, and 17 bases lay between the germline ends. The V gene's germline CDR1 is SEHNR and CDR2 FQNEAQ (reference sequence). CDR3 bases: TGTGCCAGCAGCCCCGCGGCTTTAGTGAGCTCCTACGAGCAGTACTTC. This encodes CASSPAALVSSYEQYF.

J is TRBJ2-7 and V is TRBV2; D might be TRBD1 (5 bases). CDR3 length: 15 amino acids. Trimming removed 0 bases at V and 5 bases at J, with 14 bases between. Looked up from germline, CDR1 is SNHLY and CDR2 is FYNNEI. The CDR3 coding sequence is TGTGCCAGCAGTGAAGCGGGGCAGGGTCTGAACGAGCAGTACTTC. As protein: CASSEAGQGLNEQYF.

V gene TRBV10-2 combines with J gene TRBJ2-1, with TRBD1 matching over 9 bases. CDR1 and CDR2 (germline): WSHSY, SAAADI. J lost 2 bases, V lost 5 bases, and 1 base had no gene match. This CDR3 has 14 residues. The CDR3 nucleotides are TGCGCCAGCAGTACAGGGGGCCCCTACAATGAGCAGTTCTTC. The encoded protein is CASSTGGPYNEQFF.

The gene calls are TRBV29-1 and TRBJ2-7; D remains ambiguous. Germline V CDR1 and CDR2: SQVTM, ANQGSEA. With 0 bases removed from V and 0 bases from J, the gap between germline ends came to 9 bases. The CDR3 extends over 14 amino acids. The chain's CDR3 is CSVEEVNNSYEQYF. Written as DNA, the CDR3 is TGCAGCGTTGAAGAAGTAAATAACTCCTACGAGCAGTACTTC.

This clone has a handful of counts. V and J are TRBV5-1 and TRBJ1-6; TRBD1 matches 7 bases. With V trimmed by 0 bases and J by 5 bases, 2 bases remained unmatched. Germline values: CDR1 SGHRS, CDR2 YFSETQ. The CDR3 contains 15 residues. For the CDR3, the DNA is TGCGCCAGCAGCTTGGAGGGACAGCATAATTCACCCCTCCACTTT. Its protein is CASSLEGQHNSPLHF.

This rearrangement joins TRBV6-1 to TRBJ1-2; D is undetermined. The CDR3 runs 15 residues. The V and J ends lost 3 bases and 4 bases respectively, with 15 bases between them. From germline, CDR1 is MNHNS and CDR2 SASEGT. The CDR3 is CASSELVEALYGYTF. The CDR3 region has the DNA TGTGCCAGCAGTGAGTTGGTGGAGGCGCTCTATGGCTACACCTTC.

The V and J genes are TRBV5-1 and TRBJ2-4, with 7 bases fitting TRBD1. V trimming: 3 bases; J trimming: 5 bases; junction bases outside the gene matches: 5. CDR3 length equals 14 residues. Germline loops: CDR1 SGHRS, CDR2 YFSETQ. CDR3: CASSSWTGQNIQYF. The DNA for the CDR3 is TGCGCCAGCAGCTCCTGGACAGGACAAAACATTCAGTACTTC.

The chain employs TRBV6-6 and TRBJ1-2; possibly TRBD1 for D (5 bases). CDR3 length equals 12 residues. Trimming took 5 bases from V and 5 from J, leaving 9 bases between them. CDR1 is MNHNY, CDR2 SVGAGI, per germline (reference sequence). CDR3 protein: CASSTDRYGYTF. The CDR3 DNA reads as TGTGCCAGCAGTACTGACAGATATGGCTACACCTTC.

The chain is built from TRBV7-8 and TRBJ2-1; 13 bases fit TRBD2. V lost 5 bases to trimming and J lost 9 bases; unmatched junction nucleotides: 10. This CDR3 has 16 residues. CDR1 is SGHVS, CDR2 FQNEAQ, per germline. Here the CDR3 reads CASSPLLAGGPSEQFF. The CDR3 nucleotides are TGTGCCAGCAGCCCCTTACTAGCGGGAGGGCCGAGTGAGCAGTTCTTC.

The chain recombines TRBV2 with TRBJ1-2; the match to TRBD1 covers 7 bases. The CDR3 has 15 amino acids. CDR1 SNHLY and CDR2 FYNNEI come from the germline V gene. V dropped 6 bases and J dropped 5; count of bases not matched to a gene: 12. CDR3 amino acids: CASSPPYDREYGYTF. CDR3 bases: TGTGCCAGCAGCCCCCCCTACGACAGGGAGTATGGCTACACCTTC.

The chain recombines TRBV30 with TRBJ2-1; a possible D gene is TRBD2 (6 bases). Looked up from germline, CDR1 is GTSNPN and CDR2 is SVGIG (reference sequence). The CDR3 extends over 14 amino acids. Trimming removed 5 bases from V and 0 bases from J, with 11 bases in between. This CDR3 reads CAWRPRGSYNEQFF. CDR3 DNA sequence: TGTGCCTGGCGCCCGCGGGGCTCCTACAATGAGCAGTTCTTC.

CDR3 sequence (DNA): TGCGCCAGCACCGAGGGACAGCTCTACGAGCAGTACTTC. It yields the protein CASTEGQLYEQYF. This chain links TRBV10-2 with TRBJ2-7, with 7 bases that match TRBD1. V gave up 7 bases and J gave up 3 bases; unmatched junction bases: 6. Per germline, CDR1 WSHSY and CDR2 SAAADI. The CDR3 covers 13 residues.

The gene calls are TRBV28 and TRBJ2-7; 10 bases agree with TRBD1. V gave up 1 base and J gave up 4 bases; unmatched junction bases: 4. The CDR3 length is 15 residues. CDR1 and CDR2 from the germline V gene are MDHEN and SYDVKM. For the CDR3, the DNA is TGTGCCAGCAGTTTATCCGGGACAGGGGCTTACGAGCAGTACTTC. Protein: CASSLSGTGAYEQYF.

The chain recombines TRBV7-6 with TRBJ2-5, with TRBD2 matching 10 bases. The V segment lost 1 base and the J segment 4 bases; nucleotides outside the gene matches: 3. The CDR3 contains 15 residues. Per the germline V gene, CDR1 is SGHVS and CDR2 is FNYEAQ. The CDR3 loop is CASSLERGGLETQYF. CDR3 bases: TGTGCCAGCAGCTTAGAGCGGGGGGGCCTAGAGACCCAGTACTTC.

In this sample, this clone turned up once. The CDR3 DNA sequence: TGTGCCAGTAGTATCTTGTATAGCAATCAGCCCCAGCATTTT. Protein product: CASSILYSNQPQHF. The rearrangement uses TRBV19 and TRBJ1-5; D remains unclear. Deletions cut 3 bases from V and 0 bases from J, with 6 bases between. The CDR3 contains 14 residues. CDR1 is LNHDA, CDR2 SQIVND, per germline (reference sequence).

This chain connects TRBV10-3 to TRBJ2-7; 13 positions match TRBD2. V was clipped by 10 bases and J by 0 bases; unmatched bases: 6. The CDR3 loop spans 15 amino acids. Germline CDR1 and CDR2: ENHRY and SYGVKD. For the CDR3, the DNA is TGTGCCACCGGGACTAGCGGGGCGAGCTCCTACGAGCAGTACTTC. It translates to CATGTSGASSYEQYF.

CDR3 sequence reads: CASSLAGAGGSYEQYF. CDR3 bases: TGCGCCAGCAGCTTGGCGGGGGCAGGGGGTTCCTACGAGCAGTACTTC. The chain couples TRBV5-1 to TRBJ2-7; weak D call: TRBD1 (7 bases). Deletions cut 0 bases from V and 1 base from J, with 14 bases between. The CDR3 sequence is 16 residues long. Looked up from germline, CDR1 is SGHRS and CDR2 is YFSETQ.